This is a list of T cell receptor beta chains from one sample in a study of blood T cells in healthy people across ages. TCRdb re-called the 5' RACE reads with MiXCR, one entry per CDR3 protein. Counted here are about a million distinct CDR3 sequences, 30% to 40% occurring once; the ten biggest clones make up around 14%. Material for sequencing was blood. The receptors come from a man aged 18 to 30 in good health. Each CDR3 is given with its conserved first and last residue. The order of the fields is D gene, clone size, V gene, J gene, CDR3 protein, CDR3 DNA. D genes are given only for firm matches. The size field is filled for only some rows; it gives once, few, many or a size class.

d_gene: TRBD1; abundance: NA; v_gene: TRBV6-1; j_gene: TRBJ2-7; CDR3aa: CASTYRDSNTYEQYF; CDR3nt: TGTGCCAGCACCTACCGGGACAGTAATACCTACGAGCAGTACTTC
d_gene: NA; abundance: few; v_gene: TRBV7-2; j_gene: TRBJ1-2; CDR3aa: CASSIRADGYTF; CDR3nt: TGTGCCAGCAGCATCCGGGCCGACGGCTACACCTTC
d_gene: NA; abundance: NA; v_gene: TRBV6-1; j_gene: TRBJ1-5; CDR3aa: CASSPGSFNQPQHF; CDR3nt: TGTGCCAGCAGCCCGGGCAGCTTCAATCAGCCCCAGCATTTT
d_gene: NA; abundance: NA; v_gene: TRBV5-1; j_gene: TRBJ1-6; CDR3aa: CASRARGLSYNSPLHF; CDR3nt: TGCGCCAGCCGTGCAAGGGGACTCTCCTATAATTCACCCCTCCACTTT
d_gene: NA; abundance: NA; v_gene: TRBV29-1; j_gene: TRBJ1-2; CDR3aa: CSAQTGTDYGYTF; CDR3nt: TGCAGCGCTCAGACAGGAACTGACTATGGCTACACCTTC
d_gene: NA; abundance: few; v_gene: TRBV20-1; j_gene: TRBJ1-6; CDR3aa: CSARDPRGRRRESSYNSPLHF; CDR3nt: TGCAGTGCTAGAGATCCCCGGGGCAGGCGACGAGAAAGCTCCTATAATTCACCCCTCCACTTT
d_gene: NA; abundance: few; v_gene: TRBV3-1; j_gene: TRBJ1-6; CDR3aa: CASSQEDTNSPLHF; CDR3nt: TGTGCCAGCAGCCAAGAGGACACTAATTCACCCCTCCACTTT
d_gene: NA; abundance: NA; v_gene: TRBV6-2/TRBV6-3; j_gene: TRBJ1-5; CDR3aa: CASSYHREGGNQPQHF; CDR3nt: TGTGCCAGCAGTTACCACAGGGAGGGTGGCAATCAGCCCCAGCATTTT
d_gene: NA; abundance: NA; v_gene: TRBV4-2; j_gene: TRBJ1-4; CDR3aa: CASSRVYRRQGEKLFF; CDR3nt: TGTGCCAGCAGCCGGGTCTACAGAAGGCAGGGTGAAAAACTGTTTTTT
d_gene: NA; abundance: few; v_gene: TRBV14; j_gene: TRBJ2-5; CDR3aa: CASSPLHSSKETQYF; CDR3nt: TGTGCCAGCAGCCCTCTCCACAGTAGTAAAGAGACCCAGTACTTC
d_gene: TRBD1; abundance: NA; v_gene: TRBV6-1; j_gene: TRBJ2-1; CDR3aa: CASSPAQGSFYNEQFF; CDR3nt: TGTGCCAGCAGTCCTGCACAGGGGTCCTTTTACAATGAGCAGTTCTTC
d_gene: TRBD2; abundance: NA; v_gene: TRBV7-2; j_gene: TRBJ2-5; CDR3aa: CASSSGLVRTQYF; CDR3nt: TGTGCCAGCAGCTCCGGACTAGTAAGGACCCAGTACTTC